Each of the 16 T cell receptor beta chains below was sequenced from the same sample in a study of blood T cell repertoires in COVID-19 (dated by TCRdb to 2020 to 2022). Library preparation was by the immunoSEQ multiplex PCR assay. TCRdb retrieved this table from immuneACCESS and kept in-frame rearrangements only. Not all clones are present; in checked studies, unresolved V genes account for under half, and no reason is known for the remainder. In all, the sample holds approximately 200,000 clones, and about 93% of those were seen once. Of the sample, 0.6% to 0.9% falls within the top ten clones. The sequenced sample was peripheral blood. The source is a man younger than 40 with COVID-19, enrolled during active disease.

This sequence joins TRBV19 and TRBJ1-6; TRBD1 might be the D (6 bases). CDR3 length: 15 residues. V shed 3 bases and J shed 8 bases, with 14 bases lying between them. The germline CDR1 and CDR2 sequences are LNHDA and SQIVND (reference sequence). As DNA, the CDR3 is TGTGCCAGTAGTATCATGCGGGGGACATATTCACCCCTCCACTTT. Its protein is CASSIMRGTYSPLHF.

J is TRBJ1-4 and V is TRBV27; D gene uncertain. This CDR3 contains 14 residues. From germline, CDR1 is MNHEY and CDR2 SMNVEV (reference sequence). V was pared by 4 bases and J by 0 bases, with 6 bases between. CDR3 DNA: TGTGCCAGCAGTTATACGGCAACTAATGAAAAACTGTTTTTT. Residues: CASSYTATNEKLFF. The full variable domain, with the rest looked up from reference TRBV27 and TRBJ1-4, is EAQVTQNPRYLITVTGKKLTVTCSQNMNHEYMSWYRQDPGLGLRQIYYSMNVEVTDKGDVPEGYKVSRKEKRNFPLILESPSPNQTSLYFCASSYTATNEKLFFGSGTQLSVL.

The V call is TRBV6-4, the J call TRBJ2-1; D unresolved. The germline V gene encodes CDR1 MRHNA and CDR2 SNTAGT. The CDR3 has 13 amino acids. V lost 2 bases, J lost 5 bases, and 7 bases lay in between. The CDR3 sequence is CASSDSTDNEQFF. The CDR3 bases are TGTGCCAGCAGTGACAGTACGGACAATGAGCAGTTCTTC.

The V gene is TRBV5-6, the J gene TRBJ2-5; TRBD2 aligns across 9 bases. CDR3 length: 17 amino acids. V lost 3 bases and J lost 1; bases outside the gene matches: 10. Per germline, CDR1 SGHDT and CDR2 YYEEEE. The CDR3 region has the DNA TGTGCCAGCAGCTCCCATTTAGCGGGGGACTCCCAAGAGACCCAGTACTTC. Translating gives CASSSHLAGDSQETQYF.

The rearrangement uses TRBV30 and TRBJ1-2, with D possibly TRBD1 on 5 matching bases. CDR1 and CDR2 (germline): GTSNPN, SVGIG (reference sequence). V was shortened by 4 bases and J by 7 bases, with 16 bases between the two germline ends. This CDR3 contains 13 residues. The CDR3 coding sequence is TGTGCCTGGAATCCTCAGGGATGGGGTGGCTACACCTTC. Protein sequence: CAWNPQGWGGYTF.

Worth noting for this clone: One end of the junction does not line up with germline, which may come from a read error. The genes are TRBV29-1 and TRBJ2-7; TRBD1 aligns across 10 bases. The germline V gene encodes CDR1 SQVTM and CDR2 ANQGSEA. This CDR3 spans 15 amino acids. The CDR3 sequence: CNVDRGTGASYEQYF. Here the CDR3 DNA reads TGCAACGTTGATAGGGGGACAGGGGCCTCCTACGAGCAGTACTTC.

The rearrangement uses TRBV11-2 and TRBJ2-7, with 12 bases fitting TRBD1. Germline V CDR1 and CDR2: SGHAT, FQNNGV. CDR3 length: 14 residues. V shed 4 bases, J shed 5 bases, and the junction held 3 bases outside the gene matches. CDR3 amino acids: CASSWDRGLDEQYF. The CDR3 nucleotides read TGTGCCAGCAGCTGGGACAGGGGGCTCGACGAGCAGTACTTC.

V gene TRBV6-6 combines with J gene TRBJ1-3, with TRBD1 identical over 12 bases. This CDR3 comprises 16 residues. V gave up 5 bases and J gave up 5 bases; unmatched junction bases: 7. CDR1 is MNHNY, CDR2 SVGAGI, per germline (reference sequence). CDR3: CASSRGTGGRRNTIYF. The CDR3 DNA sequence: TGTGCCAGCAGTCGGGGGACAGGGGGCAGAAGAAACACCATATATTTT.

This sequence joins TRBV5-4 and TRBJ1-3, with D tentatively TRBD1 (5 bases). Trimming removed 5 bases at V and 3 bases at J, with 15 bases between. The length of the CDR3 is 15 residues. Germline CDR1 is SGHNT and CDR2 is YYREEE (reference sequence). CDR3 DNA: TGTGCCAGCAGTAACACAGGAATTGGTGGAAACACCATATATTTT. Its protein is CASSNTGIGGNTIYF.

This chain connects TRBV5-1 to TRBJ2-4; possibly TRBD2 for D (6 bases). The germline CDR1 and CDR2 sequences are SGHRS and YFSETQ. The CDR3 totals 15 residues. V dropped 4 bases and J dropped 6 bases, with 17 bases sitting between them. CDR3 sequence reads: CASSPTAGLVNIQYF. The CDR3 DNA follows: TGCGCCAGCAGCCCAACCGCGGGGTTGGTAAACATTCAGTACTTC.

The rearrangement joins TRBV10-2 to TRBJ1-2; D possibly corresponds to TRBD1 (6 bases). The germline V gene encodes CDR1 WSHSY and CDR2 SAAADI. The V end was cut by 6 bases, the J end by 6 bases, with 20 bases between. The CDR3 is made up of 15 amino acids. In DNA form, the CDR3 reads TGCGCCAGCAGCCTAAGGGGGGGCGCGGTCAATGGCTACACCTTC. This sequence encodes CASSLRGGAVNGYTF.

This sequence joins TRBV10-2 and TRBJ1-5; D remains ambiguous. The CDR3 sequence is 13 residues long. The V end lost 7 bases, the J end lost 2 bases, and 9 bases lay between the germline ends. Germline lookup yields CDR1 WSHSY and CDR2 SAAADI. This CDR3 reads CASTGGGNQPQHF. The CDR3, as DNA: TGCGCCAGCACCGGCGGGGGCAATCAGCCCCAGCATTTT.

This clone was seen a few times. The chain joins TRBV4-2 to TRBJ1-5, with 8 bases matching TRBD1. Trimming cost V 4 bases and J 4 bases; bases outside gene matches: 9. In germline, CDR1 is LGHNA, CDR2 YNFKEQ. This CDR3 is 16 amino acids long. The CDR3 DNA sequence: TGTGCCAGCAGCCTTAATGGACAGGGAAGTAATCAGCCCCAGCATTTT. Its translation: CASSLNGQGSNQPQHF.

The V and J genes are TRBV11-2 and TRBJ2-2; 8 bases are a match to TRBD2. This CDR3 comprises 17 residues. From germline, CDR1 is SGHAT and CDR2 FQNNGV. Unmatched junction bases numbered 12, after V lost 5 bases and J lost 4 bases. For the CDR3, the DNA is TGTGCCAGCAGCCCCCTCGCGGGGGGTCTACTCACCGGGGAGCTGTTTTTT. It encodes CASSPLAGGLLTGELFF. The full variable domain, its missing parts supplied by reference TRBV11-2 and TRBJ2-2, is EAGVAQSPRYKIIEKRQSVAFWCNPISGHATLYWYQQILGQGPKLLIQFQNNGVVDDSQLPKDRFSAERLKGVDSTLKIQPAKLEDSAVYLCASSPLAGGLLTGELFFGEGSRLTVL.

V is TRBV27 and J is TRBJ1-1; a weak D match, TRBD1 (6 bases). This CDR3 has 15 residues. The germline V and J ends were trimmed by 3 bases and 4 bases, with 15 bases remaining between them. CDR1 and CDR2 from the germline V gene are MNHEY and SMNVEV (reference sequence). CDR3 coding DNA: TGTGCCAGCAGTTTCGGGGGGCGATGGAGCACTGAAGCTTTCTTT. It specifies CASSFGGRWSTEAFF.

V gene TRBV12-5 combines with J gene TRBJ1-1; TRBD1 agrees at 8 bases. Per the germline V gene, CDR1 is LGHNT and CDR2 is FRNRAP. The CDR3 is 13 amino acids. The ends lost 4 bases at V and 4 bases at J; junction bases unmatched: 2. DNA for the CDR3: TGTGCTAGTGGTTGGACAGGGTTCACTGAAGCTTTCTTT. Translation gives CASGWTGFTEAFF.